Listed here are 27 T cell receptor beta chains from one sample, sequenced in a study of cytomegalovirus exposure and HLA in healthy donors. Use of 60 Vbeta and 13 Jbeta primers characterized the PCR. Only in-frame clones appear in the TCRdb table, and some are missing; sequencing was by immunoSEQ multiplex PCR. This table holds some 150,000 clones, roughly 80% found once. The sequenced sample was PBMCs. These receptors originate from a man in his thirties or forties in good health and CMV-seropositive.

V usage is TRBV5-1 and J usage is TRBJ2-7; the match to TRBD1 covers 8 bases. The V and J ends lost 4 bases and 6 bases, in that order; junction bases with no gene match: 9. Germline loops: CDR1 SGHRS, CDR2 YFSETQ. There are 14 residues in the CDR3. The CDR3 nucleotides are TGCGCCAGCAGCATAGGGACAGGCAGACTCGAGCAGTACTTC. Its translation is CASSIGTGRLEQYF.

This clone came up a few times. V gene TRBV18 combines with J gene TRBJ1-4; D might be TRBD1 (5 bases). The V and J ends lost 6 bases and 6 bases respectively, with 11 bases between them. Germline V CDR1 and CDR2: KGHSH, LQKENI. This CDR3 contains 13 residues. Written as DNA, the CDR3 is TGTGCCAGCTCGCGGGGGAGAGATGAAAAACTGTTTTTT. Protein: CASSRGRDEKLFF.

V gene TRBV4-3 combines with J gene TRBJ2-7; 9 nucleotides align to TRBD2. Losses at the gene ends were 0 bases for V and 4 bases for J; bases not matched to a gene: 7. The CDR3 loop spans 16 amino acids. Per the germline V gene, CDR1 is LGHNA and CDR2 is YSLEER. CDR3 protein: CASSQDGAGGSYEQYF. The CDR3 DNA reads TGCGCCAGCAGCCAAGATGGGGCGGGGGGGTCATACGAGCAGTACTTC.

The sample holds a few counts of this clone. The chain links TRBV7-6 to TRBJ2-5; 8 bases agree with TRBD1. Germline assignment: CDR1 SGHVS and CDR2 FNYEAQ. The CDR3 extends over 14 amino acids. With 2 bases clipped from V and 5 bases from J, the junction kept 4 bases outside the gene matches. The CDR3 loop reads CASSLSGGAETQYF. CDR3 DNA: TGTGCCAGCAGCTTATCAGGGGGCGCCGAGACCCAGTACTTC.

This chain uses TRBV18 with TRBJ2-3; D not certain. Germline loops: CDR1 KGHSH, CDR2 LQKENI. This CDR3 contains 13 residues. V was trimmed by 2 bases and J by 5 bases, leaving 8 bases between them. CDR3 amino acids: CASSPIPKDTQYF. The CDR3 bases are TGTGCCAGCTCACCAATCCCCAAAGATACGCAGTATTTT. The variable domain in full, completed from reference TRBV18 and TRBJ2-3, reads NAGVMQNPRHLVRRRGQEARLRCSPMKGHSHVYWYRQLPEEGLKFMVYLQKENIIDESGMPKERFSAEFPKEGPSILRIQQVVRGDSAAYFCASSPIPKDTQYFGPGTRLTVL.

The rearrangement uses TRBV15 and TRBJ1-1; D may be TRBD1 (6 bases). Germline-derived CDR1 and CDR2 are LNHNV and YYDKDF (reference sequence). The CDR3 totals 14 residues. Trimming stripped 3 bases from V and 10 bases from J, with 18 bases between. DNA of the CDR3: TGTGCCACCAGCAGCGGGGGGGGGCGGCGTCGAGCTTTCTTT. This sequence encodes CATSSGGGRRRAFF. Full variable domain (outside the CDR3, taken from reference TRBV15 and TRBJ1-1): DAMVIQNPRYQVTQFGKPVTLSCSQTLNHNVMYWYQQKSSQAPKLLFHYYDKDFNNEADTPDNFQSRRPNTSFCFLDIRSPGLGDTAMYLCATSSGGGRRRAFFGQGTRLTVV.

The DNA of the CDR3 is TGTGCCAGCAGCCCGAGAGGGCCCAACGTCCTGACTTTC. Its protein product is CASSPRGPNVLTF. This chain connects TRBV5-6 to TRBJ2-6; TRBD2 is a possible D gene (5 bases). The CDR3 spans 13 residues. The V gene's germline CDR1 is SGHDT and CDR2 YYEEEE. With 4 bases removed from V and 8 bases from J, the gap between germline ends came to 10 bases.

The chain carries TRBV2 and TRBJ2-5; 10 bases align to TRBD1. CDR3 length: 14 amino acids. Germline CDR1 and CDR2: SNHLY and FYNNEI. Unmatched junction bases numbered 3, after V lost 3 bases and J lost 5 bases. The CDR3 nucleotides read TGTGCCAGCAGTGATAGACAGGGGGCGGAGACCCAGTACTTC. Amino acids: CASSDRQGAETQYF.

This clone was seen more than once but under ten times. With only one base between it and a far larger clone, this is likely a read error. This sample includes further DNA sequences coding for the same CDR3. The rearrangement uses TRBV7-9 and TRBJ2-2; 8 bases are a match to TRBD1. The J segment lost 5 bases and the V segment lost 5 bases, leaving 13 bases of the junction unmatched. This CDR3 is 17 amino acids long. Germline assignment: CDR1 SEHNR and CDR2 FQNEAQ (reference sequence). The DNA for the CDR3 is TGTGCCAGCAGCCCGGGACAGGCTCCCTCGAGGACCGGGGAGCTGTTTTTT. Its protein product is CASSPGQAPSRTGELFF.

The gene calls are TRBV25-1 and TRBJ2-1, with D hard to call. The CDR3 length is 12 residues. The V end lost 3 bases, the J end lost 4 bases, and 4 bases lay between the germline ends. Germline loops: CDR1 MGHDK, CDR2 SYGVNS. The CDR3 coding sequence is TGTGCCAGCAGTGATATGTACAATGAGCAGTTCTTC. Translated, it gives CASSDMYNEQFF.

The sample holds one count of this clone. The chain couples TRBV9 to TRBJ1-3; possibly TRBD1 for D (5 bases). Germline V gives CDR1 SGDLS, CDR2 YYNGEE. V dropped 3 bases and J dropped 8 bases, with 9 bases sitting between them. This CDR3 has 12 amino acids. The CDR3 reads CASSADRYTIYF. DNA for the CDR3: TGTGCCAGCAGCGCCGACAGATACACCATATATTTT. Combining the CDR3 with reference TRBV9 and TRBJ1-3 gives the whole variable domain DSGVTQTPKHLITATGQRVTLRCSPRSGDLSVYWYQQSLDQGLQFLIQYYNGEERAKGNILERFSAQQFPDLHSELNLSSLELGDSALYFCASSADRYTIYFGEGSWLTVV.

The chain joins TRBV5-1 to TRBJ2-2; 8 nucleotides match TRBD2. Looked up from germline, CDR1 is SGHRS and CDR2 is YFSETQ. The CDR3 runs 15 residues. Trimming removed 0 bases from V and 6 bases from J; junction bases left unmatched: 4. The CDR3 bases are TGCGCCAGCAGCTTGGACGGGAGGGCCGCCGGGGAGCTGTTTTTT. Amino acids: CASSLDGRAAGELFF.

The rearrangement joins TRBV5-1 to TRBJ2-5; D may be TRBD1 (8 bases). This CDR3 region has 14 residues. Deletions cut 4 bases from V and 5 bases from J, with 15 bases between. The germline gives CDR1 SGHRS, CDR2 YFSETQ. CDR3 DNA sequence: TGCGCCAGCAGCACCGGACAGGGAGGGGAGACCCAGTACTTC. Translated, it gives CASSTGQGGETQYF.

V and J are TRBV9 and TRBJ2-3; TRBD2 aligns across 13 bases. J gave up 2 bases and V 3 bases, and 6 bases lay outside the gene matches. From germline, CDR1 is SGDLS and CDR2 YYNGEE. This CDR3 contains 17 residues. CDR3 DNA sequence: TGTGCCAGCAGCGGGGGAGGACTAGCGGGGGCCACAGATACGCAGTATTTT. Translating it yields CASSGGGLAGATDTQYF.

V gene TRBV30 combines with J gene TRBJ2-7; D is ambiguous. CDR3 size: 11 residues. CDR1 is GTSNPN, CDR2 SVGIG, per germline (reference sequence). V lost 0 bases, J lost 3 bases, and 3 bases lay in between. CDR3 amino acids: CAWSVRYEQYF. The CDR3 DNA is TGTGCCTGGAGTGTCCGCTACGAGCAGTACTTC. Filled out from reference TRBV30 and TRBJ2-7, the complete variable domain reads SQTIHQWPATLVQPVGSPLSLECTVEGTSNPNLYWYRQAAGRGLQLLFYSVGIGQISSEVPQNLSASRPQDRQFILSSKKLLLSDSGFYLCAWSVRYEQYFGPGTRLTVT.

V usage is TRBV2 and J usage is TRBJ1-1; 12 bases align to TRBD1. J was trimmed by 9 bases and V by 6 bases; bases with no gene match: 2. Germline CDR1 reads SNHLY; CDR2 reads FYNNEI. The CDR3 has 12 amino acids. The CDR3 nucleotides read TGTGCCAGCAGCAGGGACAGGGGGCAAGCTTTCTTT. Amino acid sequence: CASSRDRGQAFF.

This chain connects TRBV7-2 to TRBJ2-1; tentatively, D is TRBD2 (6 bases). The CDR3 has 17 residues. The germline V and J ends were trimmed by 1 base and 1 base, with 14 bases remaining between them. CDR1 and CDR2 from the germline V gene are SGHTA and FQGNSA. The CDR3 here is CASSLGRETTSYNEQFF. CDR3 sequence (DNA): TGTGCCAGCAGCTTAGGTCGGGAGACCACTTCCTACAATGAGCAGTTCTTC. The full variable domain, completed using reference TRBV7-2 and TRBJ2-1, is GAGVSQSPSNKVTEKGKDVELRCDPISGHTALYWYRQSLGQGLEFLIYFQGNSAPDKSGLPSDRFSAERTGGSVSTLTIQRTQQEDSAVYLCASSLGRETTSYNEQFFGPGTRLTVL.

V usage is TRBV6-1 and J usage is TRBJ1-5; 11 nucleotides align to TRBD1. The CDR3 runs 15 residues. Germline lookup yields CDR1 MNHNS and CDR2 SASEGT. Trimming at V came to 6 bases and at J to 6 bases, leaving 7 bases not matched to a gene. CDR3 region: CASSPDRGRVQPQHF. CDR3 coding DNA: TGTGCCAGCAGCCCGGACAGGGGGCGAGTTCAGCCCCAGCATTTT.

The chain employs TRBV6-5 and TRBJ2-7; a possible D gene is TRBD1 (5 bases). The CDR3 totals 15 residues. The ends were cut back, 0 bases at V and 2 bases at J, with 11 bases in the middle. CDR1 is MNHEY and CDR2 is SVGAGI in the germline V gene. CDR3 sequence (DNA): TGTGCCAGCAGTTACTCGAGCCAGGGTGCCTACGAGCAGTACTTC. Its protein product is CASSYSSQGAYEQYF.

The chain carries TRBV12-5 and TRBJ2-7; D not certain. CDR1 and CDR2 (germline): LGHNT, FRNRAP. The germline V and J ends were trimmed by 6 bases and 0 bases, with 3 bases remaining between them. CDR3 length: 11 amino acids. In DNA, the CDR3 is TGTGCTAGTGGACACTCCTACGAGCAGTACTTC. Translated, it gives CASGHSYEQYF. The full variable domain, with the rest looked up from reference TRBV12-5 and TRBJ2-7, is DARVTQTPRHKVTEMGQEVTMRCQPILGHNTVFWYRQTMMQGLELLAYFRNRAPLDDSGMPKDRFSAEMPDATLATLKIQPSEPRDSAVYFCASGHSYEQYFGPGTRLTVT.

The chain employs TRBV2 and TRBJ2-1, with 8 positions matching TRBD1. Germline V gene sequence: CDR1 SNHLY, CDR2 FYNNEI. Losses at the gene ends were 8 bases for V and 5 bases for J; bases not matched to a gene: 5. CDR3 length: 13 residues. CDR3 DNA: TGTGCCAGCCAGGACAGGGCGAACAATGAGCAGTTCTTC. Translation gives CASQDRANNEQFF.

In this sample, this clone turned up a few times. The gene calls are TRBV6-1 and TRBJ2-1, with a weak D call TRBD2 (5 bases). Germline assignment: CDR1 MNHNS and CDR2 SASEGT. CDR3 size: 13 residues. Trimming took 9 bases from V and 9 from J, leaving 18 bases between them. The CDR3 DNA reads TGTGCCAGTGACGAGGTTCAACGGGGTGAGCAGTTCTTC. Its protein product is CASDEVQRGEQFF.

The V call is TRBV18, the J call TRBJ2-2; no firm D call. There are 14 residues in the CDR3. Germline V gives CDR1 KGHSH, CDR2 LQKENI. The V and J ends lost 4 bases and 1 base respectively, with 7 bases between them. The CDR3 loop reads CASSLYMNTGELFF. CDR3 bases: TGTGCCAGCTCACTGTACATGAACACCGGGGAGCTGTTTTTT. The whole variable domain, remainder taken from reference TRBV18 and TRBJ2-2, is NAGVMQNPRHLVRRRGQEARLRCSPMKGHSHVYWYRQLPEEGLKFMVYLQKENIIDESGMPKERFSAEFPKEGPSILRIQQVVRGDSAAYFCASSLYMNTGELFFGEGSRLTVL.

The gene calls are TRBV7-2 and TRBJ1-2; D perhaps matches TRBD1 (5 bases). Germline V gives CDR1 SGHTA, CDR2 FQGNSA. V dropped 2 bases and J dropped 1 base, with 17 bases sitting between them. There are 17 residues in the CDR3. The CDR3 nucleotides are TGTGCCAGCAGCTTAAATCTCCTGGGGCAGGGTAACTATGGCTACACCTTC. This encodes CASSLNLLGQGNYGYTF.

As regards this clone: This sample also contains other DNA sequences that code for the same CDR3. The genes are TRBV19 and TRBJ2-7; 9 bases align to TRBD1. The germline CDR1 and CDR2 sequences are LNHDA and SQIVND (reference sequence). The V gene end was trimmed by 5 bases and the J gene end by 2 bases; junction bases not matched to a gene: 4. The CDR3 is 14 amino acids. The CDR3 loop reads CASSPRQGAYEQYF. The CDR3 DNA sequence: TGTGCCAGTAGTCCTCGACAGGGGGCCTACGAGCAGTACTTC. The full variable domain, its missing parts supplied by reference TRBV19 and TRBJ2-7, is DGGITQSPKYLFRKEGQNVTLSCEQNLNHDAMYWYRQDPGQGLRLIYYSQIVNDFQKGDIAEGYSVSREKKESFPLTVTSAQKNPTAFYLCASSPRQGAYEQYFGPGTRLTVT.

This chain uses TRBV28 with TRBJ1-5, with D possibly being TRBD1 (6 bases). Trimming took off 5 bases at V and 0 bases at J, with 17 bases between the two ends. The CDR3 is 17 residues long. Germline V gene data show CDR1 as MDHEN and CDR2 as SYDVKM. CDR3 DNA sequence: TGTGCCAGCAGTCGGGGGGTCCAGGGGATTAGCAATCAGCCCCAGCATTTT. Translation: CASSRGVQGISNQPQHF.

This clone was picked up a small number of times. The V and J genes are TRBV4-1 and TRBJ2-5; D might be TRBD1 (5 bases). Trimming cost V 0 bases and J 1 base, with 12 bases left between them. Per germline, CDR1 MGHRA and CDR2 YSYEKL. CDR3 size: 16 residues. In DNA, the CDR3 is TGCGCCAGCAGCCAAGATGGACACGTTCTCCAAGAGACCCAGTACTTC. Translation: CASSQDGHVLQETQYF.